These 16 T cell receptor beta chains were sequenced from one sample in a study of shared clonotypes between healthy human individuals. Generated by immunoSEQ multiplex PCR, the TCRdb table keeps only in-frame clones and is missing some. The sample has roughly 1,100,000 clones; about 75% are singletons. The specimen was memory CD4+ T cells sorted from blood. Subset specified: CD45RA-negative fraction. These receptors came from a man younger than 35 in good health.

In this sample, this clone turned up once. The chain carries TRBV13 and TRBJ2-7; 8 nucleotides agree with TRBD2. The CDR3 contains 16 residues. CDR1 PRHDT and CDR2 FYEKMQ come from the germline V gene (reference sequence). The junction had 10 bases not matched to a gene; V was cut back by 2 bases and J by 4 bases. CDR3 nucleotides: TGTGCCAGCAGCTTAACCGGGAGGGCCATGGTGTACGAGCAGTACTTC. Its translation is CASSLTGRAMVYEQYF.

V gene TRBV7-2 combines with J gene TRBJ1-1, with D possibly TRBD1 on 5 matching bases. The CDR3 has 15 residues. Germline-derived CDR1 and CDR2 are SGHTA and FQGNSA. V was clipped by 2 bases and J by 1 base, with 11 bases between them. In DNA form, the CDR3 reads TGTGCCAGCAGCTTACAGATCCAGGGGAACACTGAAGCTTTCTTT. It is translated as CASSLQIQGNTEAFF.

The V call is TRBV6-1, the J call TRBJ2-7, with D maybe TRBD1 (6 bases). V lost 7 bases and J 3 bases, leaving 13 bases between the germline ends. The CDR3 covers 13 residues. Germline CDR1 reads MNHNS; CDR2 reads SASEGT. The DNA of the CDR3 is TGTGCCAGCAAAGGGGACAAGCTCTACGAGCAGTACTTC. It is translated as CASKGDKLYEQYF.

This sequence joins TRBV2 and TRBJ2-2; 14 bases align to TRBD2. The junction had 6 bases not matched to a gene; V was cut back by 3 bases and J by 6 bases. The CDR3 length is 17 residues. Germline CDR1 reads SNHLY; CDR2 reads FYNNEI. The DNA for the CDR3 is TGTGCCAGCAGTGACCCTGGACTAGCGGGAGGAGCCGGGGAGCTGTTTTTT. Encoded protein: CASSDPGLAGGAGELFF.

The chain employs TRBV9 and TRBJ1-2; D not certain. The CDR3 has 15 residues. V lost 1 base to trimming and J lost 3 bases, with 13 bases between them. Germline V lookup: CDR1 SGDLS, CDR2 YYNGEE. CDR3 bases: TGTGCCAGCAGCGTAAGTTCCGTCCCGGACTATGGCTACACCTTC. Translated: CASSVSSVPDYGYTF.

This clone showed up just a few times. The gene calls are TRBV6-1 and TRBJ1-6, with D perhaps TRBD1 (6 bases). V lost 6 bases and J 7 bases, leaving 13 bases between the germline ends. CDR1 and CDR2 (germline): MNHNS, SASEGT. CDR3 size: 14 residues. In DNA, the CDR3 is TGTGCCAGCAGGGAGACAGGACGAAATTCACCCCTCCACTTT. Amino acids: CASRETGRNSPLHF.

The sample holds a few counts of this clone. The chain couples TRBV7-8 to TRBJ1-4; 8 bases align to TRBD1. Germline lookup yields CDR1 SGHVS and CDR2 FQNEAQ. V dropped 1 base and J dropped 7; count of bases not matched to a gene: 11. CDR3 length: 17 residues. The CDR3 nucleotides read TGTGCCAGCAGCTTAGGGGACAGGCGATTCGGTACTGAAAAACTGTTTTTT. Protein product: CASSLGDRRFGTEKLFF.

The chain employs TRBV4-3 and TRBJ1-6, with 8 bases that match TRBD1. The ends lost 0 bases at V and 6 bases at J; junction bases unmatched: 7. From germline, CDR1 is LGHNA and CDR2 YSLEER. The CDR3 runs to 17 residues. CDR3 in amino acids: CASSQEPRTGSNSPLHF. The DNA of the CDR3 is TGCGCCAGCAGCCAAGAGCCTCGGACAGGGAGTAATTCACCCCTCCACTTT.

In this sample, this clone turned up a few times. The chain links TRBV10-1 to TRBJ2-2, with 8 bases matching TRBD2. Germline CDR1 and CDR2: WNHNN and SYGVQD (reference sequence). CDR3 length: 13 amino acids. V shed 10 bases, J shed 3 bases, and the junction held 4 bases outside the gene matches. CDR3 DNA: TGCGCCACCCGGGAGGGCTACACCGGGGAGCTGTTTTTT. Translated: CATREGYTGELFF.

The chain carries TRBV29-1 and TRBJ2-7, with a possible D match to TRBD2 (6 bases). CDR1 and CDR2 from the germline V gene are SQVTM and ANQGSEA. The CDR3 has 14 residues. V was cut by 2 bases and J by 6 bases, with 17 bases left in between. The CDR3 is CSVERARGSGEQYF. The CDR3 DNA follows: TGCAGCGTTGAACGGGCCCGGGGGTCGGGCGAGCAGTACTTC.

The chain joins TRBV29-1 to TRBJ2-1; 7 bases map to TRBD2. The germline CDR1 and CDR2 sequences are SQVTM and ANQGSEA. With 8 bases clipped from V and 0 bases from J, the junction kept 7 bases outside the gene matches. The CDR3 spans 14 residues. The CDR3 sequence: CSTVAGLSYNEQFF. The CDR3 bases are TGCAGCACGGTAGCGGGTCTCTCCTACAATGAGCAGTTCTTC.

The sample holds a few counts of this clone. The CDR3: CAWSAGQLSHF. DNA for the CDR3: TGTGCCTGGAGTGCCGGACAGCTCAGCCACTTT. This chain joins TRBV30 and TRBJ1-6; maybe TRBD1 (6 bases). Germline V gene sequence: CDR1 GTSNPN, CDR2 SVGIG (reference sequence). CDR3 length: 11 amino acids. Trimming took off 1 base at V and 18 bases at J, with 13 bases between the two ends.

The chain uses TRBV6-1 and TRBJ1-3, with 7 bases aligning to TRBD1. Germline CDR1 MNHNS, CDR2 SASEGT. The V and J ends lost 4 bases and 0 bases, in that order; junction bases with no gene match: 6. The CDR3 covers 16 residues. The CDR3 loop is CASSVPDRNSGNTIYF. The CDR3 DNA reads as TGTGCCAGCAGTGTCCCGGACAGGAACTCTGGAAACACCATATATTTT.

The V gene is TRBV5-5, the J gene TRBJ1-2; TRBD1 matches at 10 bases. There are 16 residues in the CDR3. The germline gives CDR1 SGHKS, CDR2 YYEKEE (reference sequence). V shed 4 bases and J 2 bases; nucleotides not matched to a gene: 8. The CDR3 DNA reads as TGTGCCAGCAGCCCGGCTCGGACAGGGGGGAACTATGGCTACACCTTC. It is translated as CASSPARTGGNYGYTF.

CDR3 amino acids: CASSLGLAPSNEKLFF. In nucleotides, the CDR3 is TGTGCCAGCAGCTTAGGCCTGGCACCAAGTAATGAAAAACTGTTTTTT. The chain links TRBV11-2 to TRBJ1-4; D not resolved. CDR3 size: 16 residues. Trimming cost V 1 base and J 4 bases, with 13 bases left between them. Germline loops: CDR1 SGHAT, CDR2 FQNNGV.

This clone showed up many times. J is TRBJ2-3 and V is TRBV29-1; D not resolved. Between the trimmed V and J ends, which lost 7 bases and 0 bases, there was a span of 8 bases. The CDR3 is made up of 12 amino acids. The germline V gene has CDR1 SQVTM and CDR2 ANQGSEA. CDR3 region: CSGLISTDTQYF. The CDR3 DNA is TGCAGCGGACTTATTAGCACAGATACGCAGTATTTT.